Following are 20 T cell receptor beta chains from one sample sequenced in a study of T cell repertoires in cytomegalovirus infection. TCRdb processed the reads anew with MiXCR; each CDR3 protein has one entry. Of some 350,000 distinct CDR3 sequences listed, approximately 18% are singletons. Sequenced: PBMCs. The receptors stem from a human donor in good health (CMV status not recorded). Some clones in this sample may be carry-over from other donors' samples.

This clonotype was counted many times. The CDR3 spells CASSSRQRSQPQHF. The CDR3 DNA sequence: TGTGCCAGCAGCTCCCGACAGAGGTCTCAGCCCCAGCATTTT. The chain is built from TRBV7-2 and TRBJ1-5; possibly TRBD1 for D (5 bases). Germline V lookup: CDR1 SGHTA, CDR2 FQGNSA. CDR3 size: 14 residues. The germline V and J ends were trimmed by 4 bases and 6 bases, with 13 bases remaining between them.

This sequence joins TRBV5-4 and TRBJ1-6; tentatively, D is TRBD1 (5 bases). From germline, CDR1 is SGHNT and CDR2 YYREEE (reference sequence). The CDR3 is made up of 15 amino acids. With 2 bases removed from V and 6 bases from J, the gap between germline ends came to 12 bases. CDR3 sequence: CASSFTGDANSPLHF. CDR3 bases: TGTGCCAGCAGCTTCACTGGGGACGCTAATTCACCCCTCCACTTT.

This clonotype was picked up many times. This sequence joins TRBV7-8 and TRBJ2-1; 7 nucleotides match TRBD2. This CDR3 has 21 residues. The germline CDR1 and CDR2 sequences are SGHVS and FQNEAQ. Unmatched junction bases numbered 32, after V lost 6 bases and J lost 9 bases. The CDR3 bases are TGTGCCAGCAGTTCATCCTGGCGGGGTACTAGCGCCGAGAGAAGCCTAATTGAGCAGTTCTTC. It codes for CASSSSWRGTSAERSLIEQFF.

This clonotype was seen only a few times. V usage is TRBV11-2 and J usage is TRBJ2-5; perhaps D is TRBD1 or TRBD2 (6 bases each). This CDR3 is 21 amino acids long. V dropped 5 bases and J dropped 1 base, with 32 bases sitting between them. The V gene's germline CDR1 is SGHAT and CDR2 FQNNGV. The CDR3 loop reads CASSAGGEDPRGISTQETQYF. The DNA of the CDR3 is TGTGCCAGCAGCGCCGGTGGGGAGGACCCGAGGGGGATAAGTACCCAAGAGACCCAGTACTTC.

The rearrangement joins TRBV20-1 to TRBJ2-5, with 7 bases identical to TRBD2. Germline trimming cut 3 bases from V and 5 bases from J; bases unmatched to any gene: 9. The CDR3 is 14 residues long. Germline-derived CDR1 and CDR2 are DFQATT and SNEGSKA (reference sequence). The CDR3 DNA reads TGCAGTGCTAGCTCTGCGGGAGAGGGGGAGACCCAGTACTTC. Translation gives CSASSAGEGETQYF.

The gene calls are TRBV4-3 and TRBJ2-3; D is uncertain. Per germline, CDR1 LGHNA and CDR2 YSLEER. Trimming took 0 bases from V and 4 from J, leaving 14 bases between them. The CDR3 contains 16 residues. CDR3 bases: TGCGCCAGCAGCCAAGAAATAAGGTTCGAGGCAGATACGCAGTATTTT. It is translated as CASSQEIRFEADTQYF.

This clonotype was counted only a few times. V and J are TRBV10-3 and TRBJ2-7, with a tentative D call TRBD1 (6 bases). Germline V CDR1 and CDR2: ENHRY, SYGVKD. The length of the CDR3 is 12 residues. Trimming pared 4 bases from V and 3 bases from J, leaving 7 bases between. The CDR3 DNA reads TGTGCCATCAGTGGGGGGCGCTACGAGCAGTACTTC. It translates to CAISGGRYEQYF.

This clonotype was counted only a few times. The V call is TRBV20-1, the J call TRBJ2-5; D call uncertain. This CDR3 is built from 11 residues. Trimming took off 6 bases at V and 2 bases at J, with 7 bases between the two ends. Germline-derived CDR1 and CDR2 are DFQATT and SNEGSKA (reference sequence). CDR3 sequence (DNA): TGCAGTGCCCTTTTTCAAGAGACCCAGTACTTC. It translates to CSALFQETQYF.

Of note for this clonotype: A much larger clone differs by one base, so this may be a read error. The chain combines TRBV11-2 with TRBJ2-1, with 7 bases identical to TRBD1. The CDR3 is made up of 15 amino acids. Germline CDR1 and CDR2: SGHAT and FQNNGV. The CDR3 nucleotides read TGTGCCTGCAGCTTAGTCGTGCAGGGGGTAAATGAGCAGTTCTTC. Its protein product is CACSLVVQGVNEQFF.

This clonotype occurred many times. This chain links TRBV7-2 with TRBJ2-3, with D hard to call. Germline V gives CDR1 SGHTA, CDR2 FQGNSA. This CDR3 region has 15 residues. V was pared by 2 bases and J by 2 bases, with 11 bases between. In nucleotides, the CDR3 is TGTGCCAGCAGCTTACTACCAGGATCCACAGATACGCAGTATTTT. Its translation is CASSLLPGSTDTQYF. Full variable domain (remainder filled in from reference TRBV7-2 and TRBJ2-3): GAGVSQSPSNKVTEKGKDVELRCDPISGHTALYWYRQSLGQGLEFLIYFQGNSAPDKSGLPSDRFSAERTGGSVSTLTIQRTQQEDSAVYLCASSLLPGSTDTQYFGPGTRLTVL.

The chain recombines TRBV7-6 with TRBJ2-7; no definite D call. There are 12 residues in the CDR3. Germline V gives CDR1 SGHVS, CDR2 FNYEAQ. V was pared by 5 bases and J by 5 bases, with 10 bases between. This chain's CDR3 is CASSARRHEQYF. The DNA of the CDR3 is TGTGCCAGCAGCGCCCGTAGACACGAGCAGTACTTC. Using reference TRBV7-6 and TRBJ2-7 for the parts outside the CDR3, the full variable domain is GAGVSQSPRYKVTKRGQDVALRCDPISGHVSLYWYRQALGQGPEFLTYFNYEAQQDKSGLPNDRFSAERPEGSISTLTIQRTEQRDSAMYRCASSARRHEQYFGPGTRLTVT.

This clonotype was detected many times. V usage is TRBV7-2 and J usage is TRBJ1-2; no clear D gene. With 0 bases removed from V and 8 bases from J, the gap between germline ends came to 10 bases. From germline, CDR1 is SGHTA and CDR2 FQGNSA. The length of the CDR3 is 13 residues. The CDR3 nucleotides are TGTGCCAGCAGCTTAGCGGGCGCAGCGGGCTACACCTTC. It yields the protein CASSLAGAAGYTF. Combining the CDR3 with reference TRBV7-2 and TRBJ1-2 gives the whole variable domain GAGVSQSPSNKVTEKGKDVELRCDPISGHTALYWYRQSLGQGLEFLIYFQGNSAPDKSGLPSDRFSAERTGGSVSTLTIQRTQQEDSAVYLCASSLAGAAGYTFGSGTRLTVV.

The chain recombines TRBV28 with TRBJ2-3; TRBD2 aligns across 8 bases. CDR1 MDHEN and CDR2 SYDVKM come from the germline V gene. J lost 8 bases, V lost 7 bases, and 14 bases had no gene match. This CDR3 is built from 15 residues. The CDR3 nucleotides read TGTGCCAGCAATTTGGGTCGGGGGGGGATTAGTACGCAGTATTTT. Translation: CASNLGRGGISTQYF.

This clonotype was picked up many times. The chain carries TRBV7-2 and TRBJ2-3, with D hard to call. V shed 3 bases and J shed 5 bases, with 9 bases lying between them. This CDR3 has 13 residues. The germline V gene has CDR1 SGHTA and CDR2 FQGNSA. The CDR3 nucleotides are TGTGCCAGCAGCTTTTCGAAGGAAGATACGCAGTATTTT. Translated, it gives CASSFSKEDTQYF.

In DNA form, the CDR3 reads TGCAGTGCTGGAAAAGGGACACTTCAAGAGACCCAGTACTTC. It yields the protein CSAGKGTLQETQYF. The gene calls are TRBV20-1 and TRBJ2-5, with D perhaps TRBD1 (6 bases). CDR3 length: 14 residues. CDR1 and CDR2 from the germline V gene are DFQATT and SNEGSKA (reference sequence). V was clipped by 5 bases and J by 2 bases, with 15 bases between them.

The genes are TRBV28 and TRBJ1-1; no clear D gene. The CDR3 has 15 amino acids. Looked up from germline, CDR1 is MDHEN and CDR2 is SYDVKM. V dropped 3 bases and J dropped 5 bases, with 16 bases sitting between them. Here the CDR3 reads CASSFSLTRATEAFF. The CDR3 nucleotides read TGTGCCAGCAGTTTCTCCCTGACGAGGGCTACTGAAGCTTTCTTT.

On this clonotype: As the CDR3 is not closed by the conserved phenylalanine or tryptophan, this likely results from a read error. The chain joins TRBV7-6 to TRBJ2-5, with 10 bases lining up with TRBD2. Germline loops: CDR1 SGHVS, CDR2 FNYEAQ. V lost 4 bases and J lost 0; bases outside the gene matches: 5. This CDR3 is built from 16 residues. CDR3 protein: CASSSWTSGHQETQYC. CDR3 nucleotides: TGTGCCAGCAGCTCTTGGACTAGCGGACACCAAGAGACCCAGTACTGC.

The table lists this clonotype with many counts. The CDR3 here is CASSPAGTTNQPQHF. In DNA, the CDR3 is TGTGCCAGCAGCCCAGCCGGGACAACCAATCAGCCCCAGCATTTT. V usage is TRBV7-8 and J usage is TRBJ1-5; tentative D call: TRBD1 (6 bases). Trimming took off 5 bases at V and 3 bases at J, with 14 bases between the two ends. The CDR3 sequence is 15 residues long. The V gene's germline CDR1 is SGHVS and CDR2 FQNEAQ.

This clonotype was found a few times. J is TRBJ2-6 and V is TRBV5-5; D is uncertain. V was cut by 4 bases and J by 0 bases, with 14 bases left in between. The CDR3 has 17 amino acids. From germline, CDR1 is SGHKS and CDR2 YYEKEE (reference sequence). The CDR3 bases are TGTGCCAGCAGCACGGGTATGGGGTACTCTGGGGCCAACGTCCTGACTTTC. Translating gives CASSTGMGYSGANVLTF.

This clonotype has at least ten counts. J is TRBJ1-2 and V is TRBV12-3 or TRBV12-4, with TRBD1 as a possible D gene (6 bases). With 6 bases removed from V and 0 bases from J, the gap between germline ends came to 35 bases. The CDR3 totals 22 residues. CDR3 amino acids: CASSTRKRGLKPTPDTNYGYTF. The CDR3 DNA reads TGTGCCAGCAGCACCCGAAAGAGGGGGTTAAAGCCGACCCCCGATACTAACTATGGCTACACCTTC.